Listed here are 20 T cell receptor beta chains from one sample, sequenced in a study of T cells in Graves' hyperthyroidism and ophthalmopathy. What was amplified from RNA transcripts were TCR beta CDR3 regions. The primer set for the first-round RT-PCR of the TCR CDR3 was HTBI. TCRdb redid the calling of the multiplex PCR reads with MiXCR, one entry per CDR3 protein. This sample has 350,000 to 500,000 distinct CDR3 sequences, with around 15% found just once. What was sequenced was blood. The origin of the receptors is a woman under 30 with Graves' hyperthyroidism.

The chain carries TRBV20-1 and TRBJ1-1, with TRBD1 identical over 7 bases. Germline lookup yields CDR1 DFQATT and CDR2 SNEGSKA (reference sequence). The junction had 9 bases not matched to a gene; V was cut back by 5 bases and J by 0 bases. CDR3 size: 15 residues. CDR3 sequence (DNA): TGCAGTGCTCCAATACCGGGACAGCTGAACACTGAAGCTTTCTTT. Protein: CSAPIPGQLNTEAFF.

V and J are TRBV11-2 and TRBJ2-7; 10 bases align to TRBD2. This CDR3 region has 18 residues. Germline V CDR1 and CDR2: SGHAT, FQNNGV. V lost 5 bases, J lost 2 bases, and 15 bases stayed unmatched. CDR3 nucleotide sequence: TGTGCCAGCAGCACCGCCCGCCTACTAGCGGGGCAAGCCTACGAGCAGTACTTC. Amino acid sequence: CASSTARLLAGQAYEQYF.

This clonotype occurred a few times. The V call is TRBV7-6, the J call TRBJ2-1; TRBD2 matches at 9 bases. Per the germline V gene, CDR1 is SGHVS and CDR2 is FNYEAQ. The CDR3 consists of 19 residues. The V segment lost 1 base and the J segment 4 bases; nucleotides outside the gene matches: 14. As DNA, the CDR3 is TGTGCCAGCAGCTTAGAAGCAGGGCTAGCGGGAAGTATGTACAATGAGCAGTTCTTC. It codes for CASSLEAGLAGSMYNEQFF. The full variable domain, its missing parts supplied by reference TRBV7-6 and TRBJ2-1, is GAGVSQSPRYKVTKRGQDVALRCDPISGHVSLYWYRQALGQGPEFLTYFNYEAQQDKSGLPNDRFSAERPEGSISTLTIQRTEQRDSAMYRCASSLEAGLAGSMYNEQFFGPGTRLTVL.

The V gene is TRBV29-1, the J gene TRBJ1-2; maybe TRBD1 (5 bases). Trimming cost V 4 bases and J 1 base, with 16 bases left between them. The CDR3 consists of 15 residues. Germline-derived CDR1 and CDR2 are SQVTM and ANQGSEA. As DNA, the CDR3 is TGCAGCGTTGTAATCCCGGAAGACAGTAACTATGGCTACACCTTC. It specifies CSVVIPEDSNYGYTF.

This clonotype was seen ten or more times. The chain links TRBV20-1 to TRBJ2-3; 9 nucleotides align to TRBD2. Germline CDR1 DFQATT, CDR2 SNEGSKA (reference sequence). The CDR3 loop spans 17 amino acids. V lost 0 bases and J lost 3; bases outside the gene matches: 10. The DNA for the CDR3 is TGCAGTGCTAGAGATCCTCAGTTAGCGGGAGAAACAGATACGCAGTATTTT. Its translation: CSARDPQLAGETDTQYF.

V is TRBV7-9 and J is TRBJ2-7; D gene ambiguous. This CDR3 is built from 16 residues. The V end lost 2 bases, the J end lost 2 bases, and 16 bases lay between the germline ends. Germline V gene sequence: CDR1 SEHNR, CDR2 FQNEAQ (reference sequence). DNA for the CDR3: TGTGCCAGCAGCTTATTCCCCAGTCACCTTACCTACGAGCAGTACTTC. Its protein is CASSLFPSHLTYEQYF.

V usage is TRBV20-1 and J usage is TRBJ1-6; weak D call: TRBD1 (5 bases). In germline, CDR1 is DFQATT, CDR2 SNEGSKA (reference sequence). The CDR3 has 15 amino acids. The V end was cut by 6 bases, the J end by 8 bases, with 20 bases between. CDR3 residues: CSARLGSGADSPLHF. The DNA for the CDR3 is TGCAGTGCAAGGTTAGGATCCGGGGCGGATTCACCCCTCCACTTT.

This clonotype was counted many times. This sequence joins TRBV28 and TRBJ2-7; 10 nucleotides line up with TRBD1. The CDR3 is 15 amino acids. The V and J ends lost 3 bases and 9 bases, in that order; junction bases with no gene match: 11. CDR1 MDHEN and CDR2 SYDVKM come from the germline V gene. The CDR3 nucleotides are TGTGCCAGCAGTTTGGGACAGGGGAATTCTGTGCGGCAGTACTTC. Translation: CASSLGQGNSVRQYF.

This clonotype was observed at least ten times. The chain employs TRBV18 and TRBJ1-1, with 12 bases aligning to TRBD1. The V segment lost 5 bases and the J segment 4 bases; nucleotides outside the gene matches: 5. The CDR3 has 15 amino acids. The V gene's germline CDR1 is KGHSH and CDR2 LQKENI. CDR3 region: CASSSGTGGVTEAFF. In nucleotides, the CDR3 is TGTGCCAGCTCATCGGGGACAGGGGGCGTCACTGAAGCTTTCTTT.

This clonotype was detected ten times or more. This chain connects TRBV2 to TRBJ1-1; D possibly corresponds to TRBD1 (5 bases). The germline gives CDR1 SNHLY, CDR2 FYNNEI. CDR3 size: 16 residues. The V end lost 4 bases, the J end lost 2 bases, and 17 bases lay between the germline ends. The CDR3: CASSGLGTGVNTEAFF. The CDR3 bases are TGTGCCAGCAGTGGACTTGGAACAGGAGTTAACACTGAAGCTTTCTTT.

Many counts were recorded for this clonotype. The J gene is TRBJ2-1, the V gene TRBV15; tentative D call: TRBD1 (6 bases). The CDR3 consists of 15 residues. Germline V gives CDR1 LNHNV, CDR2 YYDKDF (reference sequence). Between the trimmed V and J ends, which lost 5 bases and 8 bases, there was a span of 19 bases. CDR3 loop: CATSRMGASRDEQFF. As DNA, the CDR3 is TGTGCCACCAGCCGGATGGGGGCCAGTCGGGATGAGCAGTTCTTC.

A remark on this clonotype: It may be a read error: a sequence one base away is much more abundant. The rearrangement uses TRBV27 and TRBJ2-7; TRBD1 agrees at 8 bases. Germline V lookup: CDR1 MNHEY, CDR2 SMNVEV (reference sequence). With V trimmed by 8 bases and J by 5 bases, 11 bases remained unmatched. The CDR3 is made up of 14 amino acids. CDR3 coding DNA: TGTGCCAGCGGTTCAGGGACAGGCCGCGACGAGCAGTACTTC. Amino acid sequence: CASGSGTGRDEQYF.

This chain uses TRBV7-6 with TRBJ2-5; D not resolved. There are 13 residues in the CDR3. Trimming took off 5 bases at V and 0 bases at J, with 7 bases between the two ends. CDR1 SGHVS and CDR2 FNYEAQ come from the germline V gene. CDR3 residues: CASSTSNQETQYF. Written as DNA, the CDR3 is TGTGCCAGCAGCACAAGCAACCAAGAGACCCAGTACTTC. Using reference TRBV7-6 and TRBJ2-5 for the parts outside the CDR3, the full variable domain is GAGVSQSPRYKVTKRGQDVALRCDPISGHVSLYWYRQALGQGPEFLTYFNYEAQQDKSGLPNDRFSAERPEGSISTLTIQRTEQRDSAMYRCASSTSNQETQYFGPGTRLLVL.

This rearrangement joins TRBV19 to TRBJ2-3; 7 bases are shared with TRBD1. V shed 7 bases, J shed 5 bases, and the junction held 6 bases outside the gene matches. Germline V gene data show CDR1 as LNHDA and CDR2 as SQIVND (reference sequence). The CDR3 extends over 13 amino acids. The chain's CDR3 is CASKKGAGDTQYF. The CDR3 coding sequence is TGTGCCAGTAAAAAGGGGGCTGGAGATACGCAGTATTTT.

This clonotype was picked up many times. The chain recombines TRBV20-1 with TRBJ2-1; TRBD2 agrees at 10 bases. The CDR3 is 17 amino acids. The germline CDR1 and CDR2 sequences are DFQATT and SNEGSKA (reference sequence). V gave up 4 bases and J gave up 2 bases; unmatched junction bases: 11. The CDR3 loop is CSAISGRFSLTYNEQFF. The CDR3 DNA reads as TGCAGTGCTATTAGCGGGAGGTTCTCATTAACCTACAATGAGCAGTTCTTC.

The V gene is TRBV28, the J gene TRBJ2-7, with 9 nucleotides matching TRBD1. The CDR3 consists of 15 residues. With V trimmed by 4 bases and J by 4 bases, 8 bases remained unmatched. Germline lookup yields CDR1 MDHEN and CDR2 SYDVKM. CDR3 sequence reads: CASSSPGTGKYEQYF. The CDR3 DNA sequence: TGTGCCAGCAGTTCTCCCGGGACAGGGAAGTACGAGCAGTACTTC.

The genes are TRBV7-9 and TRBJ2-3, with 7 bases that match TRBD2. CDR3 length: 16 residues. Germline V lookup: CDR1 SEHNR, CDR2 FQNEAQ (reference sequence). The J segment lost 0 bases and the V segment lost 5 bases, leaving 8 bases of the junction unmatched. The CDR3 reads CASSPAGTISTDTQYF. For the CDR3, the DNA is TGTGCCAGCAGCCCTGCCGGGACTATAAGCACAGATACGCAGTATTTT. Drawing the rest from reference TRBV7-9 and TRBJ2-3, the complete variable domain is DTGVSQNPRHKITKRGQNVTFRCDPISEHNRLYWYRQTLGQGPEFLTYFQNEAQLEKSRLLSDRFSAERPKGSFSTLEIQRTEQGDSAMYLCASSPAGTISTDTQYFGPGTRLTVL.

The table lists this clonotype with a few counts. The rearrangement links TRBV6-1 to TRBJ2-2, with TRBD1 as a possible D gene (6 bases). CDR1 and CDR2 from the germline V gene are MNHNS and SASEGT. This CDR3 is 17 amino acids long. Trimming left V 0 bases short and J 6 bases short, with 17 bases between. Here the CDR3 DNA reads TGTGCCAGCAGTGAAGCCGTCGGAATTACAGGGCCCGGGGAGCTGTTTTTT. It encodes CASSEAVGITGPGELFF.

In its sample, this clonotype was seen a few times. The chain recombines TRBV6-5 with TRBJ2-5, with TRBD2 identical over 10 bases. This CDR3 is built from 16 residues. Germline CDR1 is MNHEY and CDR2 is SVGAGI. Unmatched junction bases numbered 7, after V lost 2 bases and J lost 4 bases. This CDR3 reads CASSYGSLAGVETQYF. CDR3 nucleotides: TGTGCCAGCAGTTACGGTTCCCTAGCGGGAGTAGAGACCCAGTACTTC.

This clonotype was detected only a few times. V usage is TRBV6-1 and J usage is TRBJ2-5, with 10 bases lining up with TRBD2. Germline assignment: CDR1 MNHNS and CDR2 SASEGT. With V trimmed by 5 bases and J by 5 bases, 8 bases remained unmatched. CDR3 size: 15 residues. This chain's CDR3 is CASSKQAGGLETQYF. The CDR3 nucleotides read TGTGCCAGCAGTAAACAAGCGGGAGGGTTGGAGACCCAGTACTTC.